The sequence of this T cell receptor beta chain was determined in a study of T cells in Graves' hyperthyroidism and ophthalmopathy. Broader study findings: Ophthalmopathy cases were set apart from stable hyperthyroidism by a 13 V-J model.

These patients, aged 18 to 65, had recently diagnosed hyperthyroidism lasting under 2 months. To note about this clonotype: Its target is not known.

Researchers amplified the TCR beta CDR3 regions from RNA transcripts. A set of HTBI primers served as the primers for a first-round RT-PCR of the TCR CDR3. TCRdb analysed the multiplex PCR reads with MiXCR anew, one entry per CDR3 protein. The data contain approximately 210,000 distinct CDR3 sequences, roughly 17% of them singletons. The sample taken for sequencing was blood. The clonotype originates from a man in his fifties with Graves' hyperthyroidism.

The DNA of the CDR3 is TGTGCCAGCAGTCTGAGGCGGCTTCCTGCCTCTAATGAAAAACTGTTTTTT. This sequence encodes CASSLRRLPASNEKLFF. The chain recombines TRBV6-2 or TRBV6-3 with TRBJ1-4; the D is unclear. V was trimmed by 5 bases and J by 3 bases, leaving 19 bases between them. CDR3 length: 17 amino acids. Germline values: CDR1 MNHEY, CDR2 SVGEGT.